The present TCR beta chain was sequenced within a study of human T cells and chemical hapten exposure. This clonotype was picked up many times. One entry per CDR3 protein, called by TCRdb with MiXCR from the RACE reads. The data contain tens of thousands of distinct CDR3 sequences, 9.5% to 10% of them singletons. The length of the CDR3 is 14 residues. The J segment lost 5 bases and the V segment lost 4 bases, leaving 6 bases of the junction unmatched. Germline V gives CDR1 SGHRS, CDR2 YFSETQ. The time point denotes: pre-sensitization, week 0. Treatment noted: therapeutic diphenylcyclopropenone sensitization with weekly scalp DPC.

This specimen consisted of whole blood, obtained in connection with sensitization to the hapten diphenylcyclopropenone (DPC). The genes are TRBV5-1 and TRBJ2-5; 9 bases map to TRBD1. The sequence derives from a man aged 40-50 years with alopecia areata. Some clones in this sample may be carry-over from other donors' samples. The CDR3 sequence is CASSVGQGLETQYF. The CDR3 nucleotides read TGCGCCAGCAGCGTGGGACAGGGATTGGAGACCCAGTACTTC.